What follows is one TCR beta chain and its context. The target antigen is unknown. TCRdb reprocessed the RT-PCR reads via MiXCR and lists one record per CDR3 protein. Of roughly 710,000 distinct CDR3 sequences listed, approximately 14% were seen once; the top ten hold 7.5% to 8%. CDR3 length: 15 residues. The germline gives CDR1 SGHRS, CDR2 YFSETQ. The trim removed 5 bases at V and 3 bases at J, leaving 11 bases unmatched. The data are from a study of response to subunit inactivated influenza vaccine. The study, taken as a whole, reports: Authors suggested few new T cells are recruited by each seasonal influenza vaccination.

The chain has TRBV5-1 and TRBJ2-7; 7 nucleotides line up with TRBD1. The material sequenced was PBMCs from blood, taken roughly 2 weeks before vaccination. The TCR sequence derives from a man in his fifties or sixties who received an inactivated influenza vaccine. DNA for the CDR3: TGCGCCAGCAGAAAACCGGGACAGAATCTCTACGAGCAGTACTTC. Translating gives CASRKPGQNLYEQYF.